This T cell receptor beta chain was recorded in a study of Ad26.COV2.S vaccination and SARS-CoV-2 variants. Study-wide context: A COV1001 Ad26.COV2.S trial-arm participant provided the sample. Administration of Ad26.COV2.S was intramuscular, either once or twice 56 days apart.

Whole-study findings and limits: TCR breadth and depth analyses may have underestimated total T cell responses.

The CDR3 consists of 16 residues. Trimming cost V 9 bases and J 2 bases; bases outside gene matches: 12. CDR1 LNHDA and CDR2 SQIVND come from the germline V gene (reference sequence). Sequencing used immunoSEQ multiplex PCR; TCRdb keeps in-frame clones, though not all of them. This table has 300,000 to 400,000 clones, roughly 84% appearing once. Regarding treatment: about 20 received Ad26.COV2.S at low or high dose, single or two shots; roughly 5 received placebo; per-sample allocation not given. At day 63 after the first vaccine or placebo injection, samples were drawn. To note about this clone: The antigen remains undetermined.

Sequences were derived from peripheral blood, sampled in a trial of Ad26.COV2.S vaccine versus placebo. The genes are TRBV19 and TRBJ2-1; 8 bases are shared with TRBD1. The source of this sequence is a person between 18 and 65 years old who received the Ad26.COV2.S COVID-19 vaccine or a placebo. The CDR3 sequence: CASPPQTGAPYNEQFF. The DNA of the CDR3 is TGTGCCAGCCCCCCGCAGACAGGGGCCCCCTACAATGAGCAGTTCTTC.